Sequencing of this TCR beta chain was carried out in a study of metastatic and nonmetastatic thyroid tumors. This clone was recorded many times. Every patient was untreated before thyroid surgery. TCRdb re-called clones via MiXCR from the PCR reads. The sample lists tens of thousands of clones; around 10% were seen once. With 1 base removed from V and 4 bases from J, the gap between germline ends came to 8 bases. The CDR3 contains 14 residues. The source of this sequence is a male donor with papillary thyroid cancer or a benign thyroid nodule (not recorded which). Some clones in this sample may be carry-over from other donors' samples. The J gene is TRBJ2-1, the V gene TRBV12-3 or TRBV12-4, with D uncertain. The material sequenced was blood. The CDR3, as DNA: TGTGCCAGCAGTTTAGAAACAGTTTACAATGAGCAGTTCTTC. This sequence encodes CASSLETVYNEQFF.